The 9 T cell receptor beta chains below all came from one sample that was sequenced in a study of T-cell reconstitution after alpha-beta-depleted transplantation in children. Unique molecular identifiers tagged the TCRbeta library. In TCRdb, the PCR reads were re-called with MiXCR into one record per CDR3 protein. The table shows around 530,000 distinct CDR3 sequences, with 32% occurring only once. The sequencing used PBMCs from the stem cell graft donor, collected from the stem cell graft. The receptors derive from a human donor who donated a stem cell graft to a child with aplastic anemia.

The rearrangement uses TRBV18 and TRBJ1-1, with no clear D. The ends were cut back, 2 bases at V and 3 bases at J, with 10 bases in the middle. This CDR3 contains 14 residues. Germline V gives CDR1 KGHSH, CDR2 LQKENI. As DNA, the CDR3 is TGTGCCAGCTCACCAATGCAGGAGGACACTGAAGCTTTCTTT. This gives the protein CASSPMQEDTEAFF.

The chain carries TRBV12-3 or TRBV12-4 and TRBJ2-3; D is perhaps TRBD1 (5 bases). The CDR3 is 14 amino acids. V dropped 5 bases and J dropped 3 bases, with 12 bases sitting between them. CDR3 in DNA: TGTGCCAGCAGTGCAGGGTCTTCGACAGATACGCAGTATTTT. Translated: CASSAGSSTDTQYF.

The table lists this clonotype with a few counts. The J gene is TRBJ1-5, the V gene TRBV29-1, with TRBD1 matching 10 bases. The CDR3 has 14 amino acids. V lost 2 bases, J lost 6 bases, and 4 bases stayed unmatched. The germline CDR1 and CDR2 sequences are SQVTM and ANQGSEA. DNA for the CDR3: TGCAGCGTTGAAATAGGACAGGGGGGTCAGCCCCAGCATTTT. It codes for CSVEIGQGGQPQHF.

The CDR3 here is CASSPPSTGELFF. Written as DNA, the CDR3 is TGCGCCAGCAGCCCCCCTAGCACCGGGGAGCTGTTTTTT. V is TRBV5-1 and J is TRBJ2-2, with D uncertain. From germline, CDR1 is SGHRS and CDR2 YFSETQ. Trimming took 4 bases from V and 4 from J, leaving 8 bases between them. The CDR3 sequence is 13 residues long.

The V and J genes are TRBV18 and TRBJ1-4; maybe TRBD1 (6 bases). Germline lookup yields CDR1 KGHSH and CDR2 LQKENI. V lost 2 bases and J lost 7, with 17 bases in between. This CDR3 region has 16 residues. CDR3 protein: CASSPDGRLRGEKLFF. DNA of the CDR3: TGTGCCAGCTCACCAGATGGCCGGCTCAGGGGTGAAAAACTGTTTTTT.

There are a few counts of this clonotype. The chain recombines TRBV2 with TRBJ2-5, with D perhaps matching TRBD2 (6 bases). The germline V gene has CDR1 SNHLY and CDR2 FYNNEI. V lost 3 bases, J lost 4 bases, and 9 bases lay in between. The CDR3 is 13 amino acids. CDR3 amino acids: CASSDGRGETQYF. Here the CDR3 DNA reads TGTGCCAGCAGTGACGGGAGAGGAGAGACCCAGTACTTC.

This chain joins TRBV28 and TRBJ2-3; 8 bases fit TRBD2. V trimming: 5 bases; J trimming: 4 bases; junction bases outside the gene matches: 5. The germline gives CDR1 MDHEN, CDR2 SYDVKM. The CDR3 is 14 amino acids. CDR3 DNA: TGTGCCAGCAGTCCCGCCGGGGGGGCAGATACGCAGTATTTT. It translates to CASSPAGGADTQYF.

This clonotype was counted only a few times. The genes are TRBV7-2 and TRBJ1-4, with 11 bases aligning to TRBD1. Per germline, CDR1 SGHTA and CDR2 FQGNSA. Unmatched junction bases numbered 7, after V lost 4 bases and J lost 6 bases. This CDR3 region has 16 residues. The CDR3 nucleotides are TGTGCCAGCAGCTCTAGGACAGGGGGCGCTTATGAAAAACTGTTTTTT. Translated: CASSSRTGGAYEKLFF.

This clonotype was observed a handful of times. The chain uses TRBV20-1 and TRBJ1-5; weak D call: TRBD1 (6 bases). The germline V gene encodes CDR1 DFQATT and CDR2 SNEGSKA (reference sequence). The CDR3 is made up of 14 amino acids. V lost 6 bases to trimming and J lost 4 bases, with 16 bases between them. The CDR3 region is CSASSGTRNQPQHF. Here the CDR3 DNA reads TGCAGTGCGAGCTCCGGGACAAGGAATCAGCCCCAGCATTTT.